What follows are 16 T cell receptor beta chains derived from one specimen sequenced in a study of T cell repertoires in cytomegalovirus infection. TCRdb re-analysed the reads in MiXCR, keeping a single row per CDR3 protein. The sample lists around 800,000 distinct CDR3 sequences; about 30% were seen once. The antigens of these receptors remain unknown. Sequenced material: cultured CD8+ T cells from PBMCs, taken from culture after CMV antigen stimulation. All receptors derive from a human donor in good health (CMV status not recorded). Some clones in this sample may be carry-over from other donors' samples.

This clonotype has at least ten counts. CDR3: CASSYSLWRMNTEAFF. The CDR3 DNA follows: TGTGCCAGCAGTTACTCGCTATGGCGGATGAACACTGAAGCTTTCTTT. J is TRBJ1-1 and V is TRBV6-5; unclear D gene. Germline CDR1 MNHEY, CDR2 SVGAGI. The CDR3 covers 16 residues. V was pared by 0 bases and J by 0 bases, with 11 bases between.

This clonotype was counted a few times. The rearrangement joins TRBV7-6 to TRBJ2-1; TRBD2 agrees at 8 bases. From germline, CDR1 is SGHVS and CDR2 FNYEAQ. There are 13 residues in the CDR3. Germline trimming cut 8 bases from V and 5 bases from J; bases unmatched to any gene: 5. The CDR3 loop is CASREGGDNEQFF. CDR3 nucleotides: TGTGCCAGCCGGGAGGGCGGGGACAATGAGCAGTTCTTC.

The sample holds one count of this clonotype. The rearrangement joins TRBV19 to TRBJ1-5; 10 bases match TRBD1. Germline V gives CDR1 LNHDA, CDR2 SQIVND (reference sequence). The junction had 17 bases not matched to a gene; V was cut back by 3 bases and J by 6 bases. The CDR3 is made up of 19 amino acids. The CDR3: CASSIPFWIDRGLFQPQHF. CDR3 bases: TGTGCCAGTAGTATTCCCTTTTGGATCGACAGGGGGCTTTTTCAGCCCCAGCATTTT.

This chain uses TRBV7-9 with TRBJ1-1, with D possibly TRBD1 on 5 matching bases. CDR1 and CDR2 from the germline V gene are SEHNR and FQNEAQ (reference sequence). The V gene lost 7 bases and the J gene lost 5 bases, with 23 bases spanning the gap. The CDR3 covers 16 residues. The CDR3 DNA sequence: TGTGCCAGCACCACGTCCCTCACAGGTCTTCCAACTGAAGCTTTCTTT. Encoded protein: CASTTSLTGLPTEAFF.

This clonotype was found a few times. This rearrangement joins TRBV4-1 to TRBJ2-5; 10 bases are a match to TRBD2. The germline V gene encodes CDR1 MGHRA and CDR2 YSYEKL. The J segment lost 4 bases and the V segment lost 6 bases, leaving 5 bases of the junction unmatched. CDR3 length equals 14 residues. The CDR3 loop is CASRRAGGPETQYF. The CDR3 DNA reads as TGCGCCAGCAGACGAGCGGGGGGGCCAGAGACCCAGTACTTC.

This clonotype was observed a few times. The chain combines TRBV27 with TRBJ1-2; TRBD1 might be the D (6 bases). V lost 6 bases, J lost 4 bases, and 21 bases lay in between. CDR3 size: 16 residues. Germline V gene lookup returns CDR1 MNHEY and CDR2 SMNVEV (reference sequence). CDR3 loop: CASSPSTGQKSYGYTF. For the CDR3, the DNA is TGTGCCAGCAGCCCTAGTACGGGACAAAAGAGCTATGGCTACACCTTC.

This clonotype was picked up a small number of times. The chain has TRBV4-2 and TRBJ2-1; 11 bases map to TRBD2. Germline V gives CDR1 LGHNA, CDR2 YNFKEQ. This CDR3 is built from 20 residues. Trimming removed 0 bases from V and 4 bases from J; junction bases left unmatched: 14. CDR3 sequence: CASSQDAPLFSGGAYNEQFF. The CDR3 DNA reads as TGTGCCAGCAGCCAAGATGCCCCCCTCTTTAGCGGGGGGGCTTACAATGAGCAGTTCTTC.

The chain carries TRBV12-3 or TRBV12-4 and TRBJ2-2, with D uncertain. V was clipped by 7 bases and J by 6 bases, with 15 bases between them. The CDR3 is 14 amino acids. The CDR3 DNA sequence: TGTGCCAGCACCAACACCCTTGGTGCCGGGGAGCTGTTTTTT. Its translation: CASTNTLGAGELFF.

The rearrangement joins TRBV13 to TRBJ2-3, with TRBD2 matching 7 bases. V dropped 5 bases and J dropped 8; count of bases not matched to a gene: 19. This CDR3 has 17 amino acids. From germline, CDR1 is PRHDT and CDR2 FYEKMQ (reference sequence). DNA for the CDR3: TGTGCCAGCAGCGTAACCGAGACTAGCAGGGTGGTAGGTACGCAGTATTTT. This gives the protein CASSVTETSRVVGTQYF. Full variable domain (rest looked up from reference TRBV13 and TRBJ2-3): AAGVIQSPRHLIKEKRETATLKCYPIPRHDTVYWYQQGPGQDPQFLISFYEKMQSDKGSIPDRFSAQQFSDYHSELNMSSLELGDSALYFCASSVTETSRVVGTQYFGPGTRLTVL.

This clonotype was detected a few times. The V and J genes are TRBV11-2 and TRBJ1-1; no definite D call. CDR1 is SGHAT and CDR2 is FQNNGV in the germline V gene. The CDR3 has 15 amino acids. V lost 5 bases and J 1 base, leaving 14 bases between the germline ends. The CDR3 region has the DNA TGTGCCAGCAGCCCGTGGAACCGGACGAACACTGAAGCTTTCTTT. Its protein is CASSPWNRTNTEAFF.

V and J are TRBV4-1 and TRBJ1-2, with TRBD1 matching over 7 bases. This CDR3 is 15 amino acids long. V trimming: 0 bases; J trimming: 3 bases; junction bases outside the gene matches: 4. Germline V lookup: CDR1 MGHRA, CDR2 YSYEKL. In nucleotides, the CDR3 is TGCGCCAGCAGCCAAGAGCCAGGGGGAGACTATGGCTACACCTTC. It codes for CASSQEPGGDYGYTF.

A few counts support this clonotype. This rearrangement joins TRBV7-6 to TRBJ2-3; TRBD1 agrees at 10 bases. The germline gives CDR1 SGHVS, CDR2 FNYEAQ. The trim removed 5 bases at V and 7 bases at J, leaving 9 bases unmatched. CDR3 length: 15 amino acids. The CDR3 nucleotides are TGTGCCAGCAGCCGTCTGGGACAGGGGATTAATACGCAGTATTTT. This sequence encodes CASSRLGQGINTQYF.

This rearrangement joins TRBV12-3 or TRBV12-4 to TRBJ2-3; 9 bases fit TRBD1. The CDR3 is 15 residues long. The V segment lost 5 bases and the J segment 2 bases; nucleotides outside the gene matches: 5. The CDR3 sequence is CASSPWDRVTDTQYF. Here the CDR3 DNA reads TGTGCCAGCAGTCCCTGGGACAGGGTCACAGATACGCAGTATTTT.

Many counts were recorded for this clonotype. CDR3 in amino acids: CASSLRLSGDFTDTQYF. The CDR3, as DNA: TGTGCCAGCAGCCTGAGGCTTAGCGGGGATTTCACAGATACGCAGTATTTT. The chain joins TRBV7-6 to TRBJ2-3; 8 nucleotides line up with TRBD2. The germline V gene encodes CDR1 SGHVS and CDR2 FNYEAQ. Germline trimming cut 5 bases from V and 2 bases from J; bases unmatched to any gene: 12. There are 17 residues in the CDR3.

The chain combines TRBV6-2 or TRBV6-3 with TRBJ1-5, with 10 bases lining up with TRBD1. The CDR3 runs to 14 residues. Germline V CDR1 and CDR2: MNHEY, SVGEGT. V lost 5 bases and J lost 6; bases outside the gene matches: 4. Here the CDR3 DNA reads TGTGCCAGCAGTCGGGACAGGGGCGGTCAGCCCCAGCATTTT. Translated: CASSRDRGGQPQHF.

The chain carries TRBV4-1 and TRBJ2-7; TRBD1 might be the D (6 bases). The CDR3 spans 14 residues. The germline CDR1 and CDR2 sequences are MGHRA and YSYEKL. The V gene lost 4 bases and the J gene lost 6 bases, with 16 bases spanning the gap. In DNA, the CDR3 is TGCGCCAGCAGCCTTTACGGGACATCCGGCGAGCAGTACGTC. Residues: CASSLYGTSGEQYV.